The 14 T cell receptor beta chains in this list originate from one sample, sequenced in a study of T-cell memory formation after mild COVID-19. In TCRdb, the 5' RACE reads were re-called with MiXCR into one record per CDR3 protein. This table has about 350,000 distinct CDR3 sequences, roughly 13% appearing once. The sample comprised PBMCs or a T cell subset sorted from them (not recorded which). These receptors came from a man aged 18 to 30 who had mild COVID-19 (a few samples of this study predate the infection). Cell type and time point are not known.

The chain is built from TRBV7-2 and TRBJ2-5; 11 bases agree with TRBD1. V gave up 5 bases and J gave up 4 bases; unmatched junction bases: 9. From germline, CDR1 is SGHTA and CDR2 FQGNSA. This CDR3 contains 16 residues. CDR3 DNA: TGTGCCAGCAGCCCCAGGTGGACAGGGGGCGGAGAGACCCAGTACTTC. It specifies CASSPRWTGGGETQYF. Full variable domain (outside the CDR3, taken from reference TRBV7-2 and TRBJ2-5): GAGVSQSPSNKVTEKGKDVELRCDPISGHTALYWYRQSLGQGLEFLIYFQGNSAPDKSGLPSDRFSAERTGGSVSTLTIQRTQQEDSAVYLCASSPRWTGGGETQYFGPGTRLLVL.

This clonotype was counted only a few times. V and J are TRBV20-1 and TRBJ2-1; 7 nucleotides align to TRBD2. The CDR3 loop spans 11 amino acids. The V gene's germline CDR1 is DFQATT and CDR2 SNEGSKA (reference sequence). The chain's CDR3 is CSGGTVNEQFF. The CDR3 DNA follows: TGCAGCGGGGGGACTGTCAATGAGCAGTTCTTC.

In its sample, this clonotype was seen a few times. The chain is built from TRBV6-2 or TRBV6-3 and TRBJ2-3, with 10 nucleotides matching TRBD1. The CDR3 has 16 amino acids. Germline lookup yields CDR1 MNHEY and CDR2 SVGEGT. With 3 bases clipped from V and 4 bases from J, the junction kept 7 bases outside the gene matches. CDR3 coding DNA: TGTGCCAGCAGTTATGATGGGACAGGGGCTCCAGATACGCAGTATTTT. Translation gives CASSYDGTGAPDTQYF.

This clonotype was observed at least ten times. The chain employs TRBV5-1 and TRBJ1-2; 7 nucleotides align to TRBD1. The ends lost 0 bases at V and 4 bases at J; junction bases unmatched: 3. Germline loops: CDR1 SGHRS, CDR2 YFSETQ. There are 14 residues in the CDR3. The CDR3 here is CASSLDRGGYGYTF. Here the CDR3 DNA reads TGCGCCAGCAGCTTGGACAGGGGAGGCTATGGCTACACCTTC.

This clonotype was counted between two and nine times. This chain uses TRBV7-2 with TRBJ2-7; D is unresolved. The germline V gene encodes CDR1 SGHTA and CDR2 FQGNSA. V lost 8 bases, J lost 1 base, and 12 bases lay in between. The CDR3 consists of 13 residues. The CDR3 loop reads CASRKGSSYEQYF. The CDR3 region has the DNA TGTGCCAGCCGGAAAGGGTCTTCCTACGAGCAGTACTTC. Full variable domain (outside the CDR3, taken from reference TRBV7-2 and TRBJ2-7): GAGVSQSPSNKVTEKGKDVELRCDPISGHTALYWYRQSLGQGLEFLIYFQGNSAPDKSGLPSDRFSAERTGGSVSTLTIQRTQQEDSAVYLCASRKGSSYEQYFGPGTRLTVT.

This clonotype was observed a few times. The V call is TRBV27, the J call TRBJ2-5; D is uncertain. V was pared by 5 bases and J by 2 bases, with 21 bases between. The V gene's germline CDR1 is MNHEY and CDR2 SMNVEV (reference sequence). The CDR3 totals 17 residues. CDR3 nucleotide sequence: TGTGCCAGCAGTCCTTACAAGGACCCAAGAGTGCAAGAGACCCAGTACTTC. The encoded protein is CASSPYKDPRVQETQYF.

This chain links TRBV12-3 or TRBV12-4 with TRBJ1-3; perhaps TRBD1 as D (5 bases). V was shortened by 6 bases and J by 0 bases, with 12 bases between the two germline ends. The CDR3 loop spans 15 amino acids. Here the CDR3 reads CASSPRGGSGNTIYF. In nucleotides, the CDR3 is TGTGCCAGCAGCCCCCGTGGGGGCTCTGGAAACACCATATATTTT.

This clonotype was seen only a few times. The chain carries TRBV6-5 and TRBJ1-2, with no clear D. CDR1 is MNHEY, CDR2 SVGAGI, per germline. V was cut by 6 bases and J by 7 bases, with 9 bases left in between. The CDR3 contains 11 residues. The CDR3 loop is CASSPPPGYTF. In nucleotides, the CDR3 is TGTGCCAGCAGCCCTCCCCCTGGCTACACCTTC.

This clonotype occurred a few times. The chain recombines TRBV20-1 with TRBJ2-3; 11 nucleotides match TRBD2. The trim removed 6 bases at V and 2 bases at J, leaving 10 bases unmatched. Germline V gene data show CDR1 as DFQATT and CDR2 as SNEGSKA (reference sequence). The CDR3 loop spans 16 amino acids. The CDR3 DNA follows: TGCAGTGCCTCCCCTATAGCGGGGGGGCCCACAGATACGCAGTATTTT. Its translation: CSASPIAGGPTDTQYF.

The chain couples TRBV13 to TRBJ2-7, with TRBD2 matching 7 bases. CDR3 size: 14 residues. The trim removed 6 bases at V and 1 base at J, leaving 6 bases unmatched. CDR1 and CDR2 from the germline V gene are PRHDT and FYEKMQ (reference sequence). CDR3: CASRQAGRSYEQYF. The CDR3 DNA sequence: TGTGCCAGCAGACAAGCGGGACGGTCCTACGAGCAGTACTTC.

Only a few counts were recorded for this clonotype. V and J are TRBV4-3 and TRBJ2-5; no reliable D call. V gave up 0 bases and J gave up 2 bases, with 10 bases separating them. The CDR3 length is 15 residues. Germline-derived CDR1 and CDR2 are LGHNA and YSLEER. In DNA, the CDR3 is TGCGCCAGCAGCCAAGACCCAGGAGTGCAAGAGACCCAGTACTTC. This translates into CASSQDPGVQETQYF.

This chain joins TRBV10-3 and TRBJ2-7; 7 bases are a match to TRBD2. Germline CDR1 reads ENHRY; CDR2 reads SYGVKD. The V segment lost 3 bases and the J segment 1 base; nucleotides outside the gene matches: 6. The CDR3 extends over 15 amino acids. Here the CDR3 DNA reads TGTGCCATCAGTGACCCAGCGGGGCTATCCTACGAGCAGTACTTC. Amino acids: CAISDPAGLSYEQYF.

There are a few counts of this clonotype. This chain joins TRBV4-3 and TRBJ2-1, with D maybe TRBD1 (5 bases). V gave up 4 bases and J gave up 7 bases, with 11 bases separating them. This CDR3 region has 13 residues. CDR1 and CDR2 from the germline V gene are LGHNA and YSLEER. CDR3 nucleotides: TGCGCCAGCAGCCTGGGGCCGGAGAATGAGCAGTTCTTC. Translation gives CASSLGPENEQFF.

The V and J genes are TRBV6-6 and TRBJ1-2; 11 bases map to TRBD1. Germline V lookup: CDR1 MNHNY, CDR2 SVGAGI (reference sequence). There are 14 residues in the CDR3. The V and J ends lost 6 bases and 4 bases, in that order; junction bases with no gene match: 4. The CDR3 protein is CASSLGQGVYGYTF. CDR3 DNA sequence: TGTGCCAGCAGCTTGGGACAGGGGGTCTATGGCTACACCTTC.